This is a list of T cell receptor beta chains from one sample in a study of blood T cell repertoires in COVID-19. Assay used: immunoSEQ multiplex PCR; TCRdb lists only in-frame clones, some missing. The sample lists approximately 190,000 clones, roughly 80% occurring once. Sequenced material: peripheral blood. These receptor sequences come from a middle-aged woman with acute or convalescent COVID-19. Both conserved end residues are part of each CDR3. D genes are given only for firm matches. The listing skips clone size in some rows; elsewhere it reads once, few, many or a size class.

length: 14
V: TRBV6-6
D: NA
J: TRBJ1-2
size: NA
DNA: TGTGCCAGCAGTTTCGTCAGGGATTACTATGGCTACACCTTC
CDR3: CASSFVRDYYGYTF

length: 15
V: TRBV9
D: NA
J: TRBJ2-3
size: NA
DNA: TGTGCCAGCAGCGTAGCTCAGGTACTGACAGATACGCAGTATTTT
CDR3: CASSVAQVLTDTQYF

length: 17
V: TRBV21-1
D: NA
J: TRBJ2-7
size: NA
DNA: TGTGCCAGCAGCAAATCTGGGGGGGGCCCAGAAACCTACGAGCAGTACTTC
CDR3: CASSKSGGGPETYEQYF

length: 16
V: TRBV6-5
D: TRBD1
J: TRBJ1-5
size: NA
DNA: TGTGCCAGCAGTTCTTACCCGGGACAGGGAAATCAGCCCCAGCATTTT
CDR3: CASSSYPGQGNQPQHF

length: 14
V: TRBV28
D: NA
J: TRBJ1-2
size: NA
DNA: TGTGCCAGCAGTTTTATGGCCAGGGCCTATGGCTACACCTTC
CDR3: CASSFMARAYGYTF

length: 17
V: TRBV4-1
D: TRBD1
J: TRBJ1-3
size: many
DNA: TGCGCCAGCAGCCGGAACGACAGGGACCCCTCTGGAAACACCATATATTTT
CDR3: CASSRNDRDPSGNTIYF

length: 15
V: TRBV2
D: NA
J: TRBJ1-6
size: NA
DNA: TGTGCCAGCAGTGCACAGGGCATCTATAATTCACCCCTCCACTTT
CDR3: CASSAQGIYNSPLHF

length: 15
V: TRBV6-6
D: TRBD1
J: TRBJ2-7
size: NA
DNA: TGTGCCAGCAGTTACCAGGGACAGGCCAGCTACGAGCAGTACTTC
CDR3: CASSYQGQASYEQYF

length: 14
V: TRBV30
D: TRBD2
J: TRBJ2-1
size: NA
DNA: TGTGCCTGGTTATCGGGGGGGCCTCTACATGAGCAGTTCTTC
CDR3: CAWLSGGPLHEQFF

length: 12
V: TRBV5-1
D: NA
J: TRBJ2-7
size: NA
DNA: TGCGCCAGCAGCTTGTTGAGCCACGAGCAGTACTTC
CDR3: CASSLLSHEQYF

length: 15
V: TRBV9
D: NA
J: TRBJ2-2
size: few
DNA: TGTGCCAGCAGCGGTAGCGGCTTAGACACCGGGGAGCTGTTTTTT
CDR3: CASSGSGLDTGELFF

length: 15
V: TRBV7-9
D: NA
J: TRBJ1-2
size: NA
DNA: TGTGCCAGCAGCTTAGGGGTTTCGGGGGAGTATGGCTACACCTTC
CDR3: CASSLGVSGEYGYTF

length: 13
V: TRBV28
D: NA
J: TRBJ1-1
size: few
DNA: TGTGCCAGCAGCTCGTCCTGGGAGGGTGAAGCTTTCTTT
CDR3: CASSSSWEGEAFF

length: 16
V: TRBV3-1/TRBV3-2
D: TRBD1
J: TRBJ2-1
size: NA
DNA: TGTGCCAGCAGCCAACCAATGACAGGGGCCAACAATGAGCAGTTCTTC
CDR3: CASSQPMTGANNEQFF

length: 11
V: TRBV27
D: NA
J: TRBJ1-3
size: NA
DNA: TGTGCCAGCAGACTTCGAAACACCATATATTTT
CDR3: CASRLRNTIYF

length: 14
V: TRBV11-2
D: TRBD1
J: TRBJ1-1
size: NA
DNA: TGTGCCAGCAGCTCCAAAACAGGGGTAACTGAAGCTTTCTTT
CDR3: CASSSKTGVTEAFF

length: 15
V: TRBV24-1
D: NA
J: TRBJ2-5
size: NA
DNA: TGTGCCACCAGTGATTTCGTGGGGGGGCGCGTGGCCCAGTACTTC
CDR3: CATSDFVGGRVAQYF

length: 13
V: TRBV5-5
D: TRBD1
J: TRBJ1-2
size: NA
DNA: TGTGCCAGCAGCTGGACAGGGGGCTGGGGCTACACCTTC
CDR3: CASSWTGGWGYTF

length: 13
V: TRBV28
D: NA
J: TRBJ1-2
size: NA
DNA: TGTGCCAGCAGTTTGAACCCCAGCGACGGCTACACCTTC
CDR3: CASSLNPSDGYTF

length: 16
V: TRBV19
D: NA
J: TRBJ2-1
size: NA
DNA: TGTGCCAGTAGTATAGGAACCCGGGGATACTACAATGAGCAGTTCTTC
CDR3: CASSIGTRGYYNEQFF

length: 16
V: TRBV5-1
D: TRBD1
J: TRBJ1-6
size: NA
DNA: TGCGCCAGCAGCTTGGCCATGGACAGGGAGAGATCACCCCTCCACTTT
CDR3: CASSLAMDRERSPLHF

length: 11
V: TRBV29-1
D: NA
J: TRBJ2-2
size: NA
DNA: TGCATGGCAGGGTGGACCGGGGAGCTGTTTTTT
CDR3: CMAGWTGELFF

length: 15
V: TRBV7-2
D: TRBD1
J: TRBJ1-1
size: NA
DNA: TGTGCCAGCACCCCTCAGGGGGCGCAGGACACTGAAGCTTTCTTT
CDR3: CASTPQGAQDTEAFF

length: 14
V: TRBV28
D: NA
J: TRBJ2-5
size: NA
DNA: TGTGCCAGCAGTTTGAAGCTCCGAAGAGAGACCCAGTACTTC
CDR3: CASSLKLRRETQYF

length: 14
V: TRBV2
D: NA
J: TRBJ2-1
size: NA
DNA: TGTGCCAGCAGTGAACGACGGCAGCGGGCGGGGCAGTTCTTC
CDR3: CASSERRQRAGQFF

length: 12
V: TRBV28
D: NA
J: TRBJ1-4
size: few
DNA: TGTGCCAGCAGTTTATCGTATGAAAAACTGTTTTTT
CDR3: CASSLSYEKLFF

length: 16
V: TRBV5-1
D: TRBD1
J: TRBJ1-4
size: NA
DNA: TGCGCCAGCAGCCTACCGACAGGGGGGACTAATGAAAAACTGTTTTTT
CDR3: CASSLPTGGTNEKLFF

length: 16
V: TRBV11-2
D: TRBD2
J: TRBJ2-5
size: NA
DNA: TGTGCCAGCAGCGCCCGACTAGCCTCGTACCAAGAGACCCAGTACTTC
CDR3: CASSARLASYQETQYF

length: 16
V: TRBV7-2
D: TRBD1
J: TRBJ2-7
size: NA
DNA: TGTGCCAGCAGCTTCCAGACAGGGGTACGATCCTACGAGCAGTACTTC
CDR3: CASSFQTGVRSYEQYF

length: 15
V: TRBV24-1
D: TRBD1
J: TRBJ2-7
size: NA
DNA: TGTGCCACCAGTGACCCCCGGGACAGCGGCTACGAGCAGTACTTC
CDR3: CATSDPRDSGYEQYF

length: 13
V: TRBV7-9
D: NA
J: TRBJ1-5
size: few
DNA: TGTGCCAGCAGCCCAGAGGGTTTACAGCCCCAGCATTTT
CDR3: CASSPEGLQPQHF

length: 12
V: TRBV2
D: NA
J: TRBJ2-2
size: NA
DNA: TGTGCCAGCGAGCAGGGGACCGGGGAGCTGTTTTTT
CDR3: CASEQGTGELFF

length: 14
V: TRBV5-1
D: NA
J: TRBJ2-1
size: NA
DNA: TGCGCCAGCAGCTTACTTAGCGGCTACAATGAGCAGTTCTTC
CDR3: CASSLLSGYNEQFF

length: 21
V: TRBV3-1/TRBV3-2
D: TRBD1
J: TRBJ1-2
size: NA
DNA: TGTGCCAGCAGCCAAGATCCCCAGAGTGGAAGGAAGAGGGGGACAGCCTATGGCTACACCTTC
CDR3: CASSQDPQSGRKRGTAYGYTF

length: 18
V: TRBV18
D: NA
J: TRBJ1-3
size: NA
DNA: TGTGCCAGCTCACCACCGAAAGCGCAGTCCTTCGGTGGAAACACCATATATTTT
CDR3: CASSPPKAQSFGGNTIYF

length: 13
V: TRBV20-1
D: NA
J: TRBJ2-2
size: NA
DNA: TGCAGTGCTAGTACTAGCTCTGGCGGGGAGCTGTTTTTT
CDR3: CSASTSSGGELFF

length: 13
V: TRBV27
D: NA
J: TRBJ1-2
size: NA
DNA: TGTGCCAGCAGTCTGGGACTTTCCTATGGCTACACCTTC
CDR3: CASSLGLSYGYTF

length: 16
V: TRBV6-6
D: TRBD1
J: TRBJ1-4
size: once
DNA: TGTGCCAGCAGACCCGGTCAGGGACAGAGTAATGAAAAACTGTTTTTT
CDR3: CASRPGQGQSNEKLFF

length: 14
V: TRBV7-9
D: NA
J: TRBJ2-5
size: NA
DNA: TGTGCCAGCAGCTTAGGAACAGGGTCAGAGACCCAGTACTTC
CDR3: CASSLGTGSETQYF

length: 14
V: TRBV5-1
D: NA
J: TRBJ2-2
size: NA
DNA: TGCGCCAGCAGCTTGGTCGGCGGAACCGGGGAGCTGTTTTTT
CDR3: CASSLVGGTGELFF

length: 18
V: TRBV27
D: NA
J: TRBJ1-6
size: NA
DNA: TGTGCCAGCAGTTTTAGTCGTCACTTGAGCTCCTATAATTCACCCCTCCACTTT
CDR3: CASSFSRHLSSYNSPLHF

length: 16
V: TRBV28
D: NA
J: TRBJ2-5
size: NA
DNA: TGTGCCAGCAGTTTACCCCGGGACACGTACCAAGAGACCCAGTACTTC
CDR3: CASSLPRDTYQETQYF

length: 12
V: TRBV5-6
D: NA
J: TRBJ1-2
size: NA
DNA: TGTGCCAGCAGCCCGGACATAGGTCCCCTCACCTTC
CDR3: CASSPDIGPLTF

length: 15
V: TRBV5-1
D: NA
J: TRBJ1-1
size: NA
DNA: TGCGCCAGCAGCGCGTGGGGAGAGATGAACACTGAAGCTTTCTTT
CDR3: CASSAWGEMNTEAFF

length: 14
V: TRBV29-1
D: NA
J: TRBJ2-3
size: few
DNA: TGCAGCGCTTCCCGCGGGGAGTCCACAGATACGCAGTATTTT
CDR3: CSASRGESTDTQYF